A selection of T cell receptor beta chains follows, all from one sample in a study of neurological immune-mediated disorders. TCRdb reanalysed the 5' RACE reads using MiXCR and keeps one entry per CDR3 protein. Of about 80,000 distinct CDR3 sequences in the sample, roughly 4.8% are singletons; the top ten hold 2% to 2.5%. The sample taken for sequencing was PBMCs. These receptors were taken from a woman in her twenties or thirties with multiple sclerosis. The CDR3 runs from the conserved cysteine through the conserved F or W. Fields, in order: D gene, J gene, V gene, clone size, CDR3 DNA, CDR3 protein. A D gene is named only where the DNA matches it firmly. Rows may omit the clone size; those that give it use once, few, many or a size class.

TRBD2 | TRBJ2-5 | TRBV3-1 | many | TGTGCCAGCAGCCAAGGGACTAGCGGCGAGACCCAGTACTTC | CASSQGTSGETQYF
TRBD1 | TRBJ2-7 | TRBV20-1 | many | TGCAGTGCTAGCCCGGGACAGGAGCCCTACGAGCAGTACTTC | CSASPGQEPYEQYF
- | TRBJ2-3 | TRBV6-5 | many | TGTGCCAGCAAACGACGTAGCACAGATACGCAGTATTTT | CASKRRSTDTQYF
TRBD1 | TRBJ2-5 | TRBV7-3 | many | TGTGCCAGCAGTCCCACCGGGACAGCCCAAGAGACCCAGTACTTC | CASSPTGTAQETQYF
- | TRBJ2-1 | TRBV5-1 | many | TGCGCCAGCAGCTTTAATCAGGGTTCACCGGGATATGAGCAGTTCTTC | CASSFNQGSPGYEQFF
TRBD1 | TRBJ2-1 | TRBV14 | many | TGTGCCAGCAGCCAAGAAGGGGGCTTTGTCTCCTACAATGAGCAGTTCTTC | CASSQEGGFVSYNEQFF
TRBD2 | TRBJ2-1 | TRBV10-3 | many | TGTGCCATCAGAGGGACTAGCGAGCGGGGTGAGCAGTTCTTC | CAIRGTSERGEQFF
TRBD1 | TRBJ2-3 | TRBV12-3/TRBV12-4 | - | TGTGCCAGCAGTTTACTTTTGGACAGGGCAAGCACAGATACGCAGTATTTT | CASSLLLDRASTDTQYF
- | TRBJ2-6 | TRBV4-2 | many | TGTGCCAGCAGCCCCTCAGTGAGCTCTGGGGCCAACGTCCTGACTTTC | CASSPSVSSGANVLTF
- | TRBJ2-3 | TRBV5-1 | - | TGCGCCAGCAGCGAACAGGGAGATACGCAGTATTTT | CASSEQGDTQYF
- | TRBJ2-7 | TRBV24-1 | many | TGTGCCACCAGTGGGCAGGGTAACTACGAGCAGTACTTC | CATSGQGNYEQYF
- | TRBJ2-1 | TRBV12-3/TRBV12-4 | many | TGTGCCAGCAGTTTCCACGGGATGAGCAATGAGCAGTTCTTC | CASSFHGMSNEQFF
TRBD2 | TRBJ2-1 | TRBV7-2 | many | TGTGCCAGCAGCTTAGGACTAGCGGGATACAATGAGCAGTTCTTC | CASSLGLAGYNEQFF
- | TRBJ1-6 | TRBV5-1 | many | TGCGCCAGCAGCTGGGGGGGGCCCTCGAATTCACCCCTCCACTTT | CASSWGGPSNSPLHF
- | TRBJ1-6 | TRBV7-2 | many | TGTGCCAGCAGCGCCCGTCCGGGCCTGGATTCACCCCTCCACTTT | CASSARPGLDSPLHF
TRBD1 | TRBJ1-2 | TRBV10-3 | - | TGTGCCATCAGTGCACCAGGGGGAGTTTGCTACACCTTC | CAISAPGGVCYTF
- | TRBJ1-3 | TRBV20-1 | many | TGCAGTGCTAGCGACCAGGGTCATGGAAACACCATATATTTT | CSASDQGHGNTIYF
- | TRBJ2-1 | TRBV7-9 | few | TGTGACAGCAGTAGAGACTACCGTGAGCAGTTCTTC | CDSSRDYREQFF
- | TRBJ2-1 | TRBV6-1 | many | TGTGCCATACTATCCCAAAACTACAATGAGCAGTTCTTC | CAILSQNYNEQFF
TRBD2 | TRBJ2-7 | TRBV20-1 | many | TGCAGTGCTAGAGTCGCGGCGGGGGGAAGCGACGAGCAGTACTTC | CSARVAAGGSDEQYF
TRBD1 | TRBJ1-4 | TRBV12-3/TRBV12-4 | - | TGTGCCAGCAGACGACAGGGTACGGCAACTAATGAAAAACTGTTTTTT | CASRRQGTATNEKLFF
- | TRBJ1-1 | TRBV9 | many | TGTGCCAGCAGCTTCCTTCCCATAGACACTGAAGCTTTCTTT | CASSFLPIDTEAFF
- | TRBJ1-5 | TRBV2 | few | TGTGCCAGCAGGGGAACTAATCAGCCCCAGCATTTT | CASRGTNQPQHF
- | TRBJ2-1 | TRBV7-8 | many | TGTGCCAGCAGCTTATTCCTAAACTCCAACAATGAGCAGTTCTTC | CASSLFLNSNNEQFF
TRBD1 | TRBJ2-7 | TRBV5-6 | many | TGTGCCAGCAGCACGACAGGGGGCGCGTACGAGCAGTACTTC | CASSTTGGAYEQYF
TRBD1 | TRBJ2-2 | TRBV5-1 | - | TGCGCCAGCAGCTCGGACAGGGGGCTAAGGAACACCGGGGAGCTGTTTTTT | CASSSDRGLRNTGELFF
- | TRBJ2-6 | TRBV3-1 | - | TGTGCCAGCAGCCCCCCCTTGGGACAAGCTGGGGCCAAAGTCCTGACTTTC | CASSPPLGQAGAKVLTF
- | TRBJ1-2 | TRBV29-1 | many | TGCAGCGGAAACGACAGAGACTATGGCTACACCTTC | CSGNDRDYGYTF
- | TRBJ2-2 | TRBV6-5 | - | TGTGCCAGCAGTTACTCGGGAGCCCAGGGGCGGGCCGGGGAGCTGTTTTTT | CASSYSGAQGRAGELFF
TRBD1 | TRBJ2-1 | TRBV29-1 | many | TGCAGCGTTAAACAGGGGGCATATGAGCAGTTCTTC | CSVKQGAYEQFF
- | TRBJ2-7 | TRBV7-9 | few | TGTGCCAGCAGCTTAGCGAGTGGGGGGCCGGCCTACGAGCAGTACTTC | CASSLASGGPAYEQYF
TRBD1 | TRBJ1-6 | TRBV7-6 | many | TGTGCCAGCAGCTTAAATCAGGATACAGGGGGGGTTTATAATTCACCCCTCCACTTT | CASSLNQDTGGVYNSPLHF
TRBD2 | TRBJ2-5 | TRBV14 | many | TGTGCCAGCAGCCCCCGAGCGGGAGTAGAGACCCAGTACTTC | CASSPRAGVETQYF
TRBD2 | TRBJ2-1 | TRBV12-3/TRBV12-4 | many | TGTGCCAGCAGTCCCCCGGGACTAGCGGGACCCACTTACTACAATGAGCAGTTCTTC | CASSPPGLAGPTYYNEQFF
- | TRBJ2-2 | TRBV20-1 | many | TGCAGTGCTATGGAGGGGGCGAAGGTCCGGGAGCTGTTTTTT | CSAMEGAKVRELFF
- | TRBJ1-4 | TRBV20-1 | few | TGCAGTGCTAGTTTGAGCTTTAATGAAAAACTGTTTTTT | CSASLSFNEKLFF
TRBD1 | TRBJ1-1 | TRBV10-3 | many | TGTGCCATCTGGACAGGGGGGAGCACTGAAGCTTTCTTT | CAIWTGGSTEAFF
- | TRBJ1-1 | TRBV25-1 | many | TGTGCCAGCAGTGCCGGGACCGTTAACACTGAAGCTTTCTTT | CASSAGTVNTEAFF
TRBD1 | TRBJ1-1 | TRBV10-3 | few | TGTGCCGGCCGGACAGGGGGTCAGGATGAAGCTTTCTTT | CAGRTGGQDEAFF
- | TRBJ1-2 | TRBV3-1 | few | TGTGCCAGCAGCCAAGATTGGCCGGCAGGAGAGAAACTAGACTATGGCTACACCTTC | CASSQDWPAGEKLDYGYTF
- | TRBJ2-3 | TRBV15 | many | TGTGCCATAAGACCCGGATCCACAGATACGCAGTATTTT | CAIRPGSTDTQYF
- | TRBJ2-5 | TRBV5-1 | many | TGCGCCAGCAGGGCCCAAGAGACCCAGTACTTC | CASRAQETQYF
- | TRBJ1-5 | TRBV20-1 | few | TGCAGTGCTAGAGATCCTCGGGGCAATCAGCCCCAGCATTTT | CSARDPRGNQPQHF
TRBD1 | TRBJ2-3 | TRBV5-1 | few | TGCGCCAGCAGCGCCTTAACAGGGGCCACAGATACGCAGTATTTT | CASSALTGATDTQYF
- | TRBJ2-7 | TRBV5-1 | few | TGCGCCAGCAGCTTTGGGGGACTGTCCTACGAGCAGTACTTC | CASSFGGLSYEQYF
- | TRBJ2-3 | TRBV24-1 | few | TGTGCCACCAGTGATTTAAAGGGGAAGCAGTATTTT | CATSDLKGKQYF
TRBD1 | TRBJ1-2 | TRBV5-1 | - | TGCGCCAGCAGCTTCGGTGAGGGGGCACACTATGGCTACACCTTC | CASSFGEGAHYGYTF
TRBD1 | TRBJ1-6 | TRBV20-1 | many | TGCAGTGCCACCATCCGACAGGGTGGAAATTCACCCCTCCACTTT | CSATIRQGGNSPLHF
TRBD2 | TRBJ2-3 | TRBV20-1 | many | TGCAGTGCTAGAGTGACTAGCGGGGGACGCACAGATACGCAGTATTTT | CSARVTSGGRTDTQYF
- | TRBJ2-2 | TRBV5-5 | few | TGTGCCAGCAGTGGGCCCCTCCTCGGGGAGCTGTTTTTT | CASSGPLLGELFF
- | TRBJ2-1 | TRBV5-1 | many | TGCGCCAGCAGCCCACGCCGGGGCGCGGTCAATGAGCAGTTCTTC | CASSPRRGAVNEQFF
TRBD2 | TRBJ2-1 | TRBV7-8 | many | TGTGCCAGCAGCTTAGCTGTCGGGGGGGCCTACAATGAGCAGTTCTTC | CASSLAVGGAYNEQFF
TRBD2 | TRBJ2-2 | TRBV20-1 | many | TGCAGTGCTCCTAAGCGGGGCCGAAACACCGGGGAGCTGTTTTTT | CSAPKRGRNTGELFF
TRBD1 | TRBJ2-3 | TRBV10-3 | many | TGTGCCATCCGGGACAGCAACCCAGATACGCAGTATTTT | CAIRDSNPDTQYF
- | TRBJ2-7 | TRBV5-8 | many | TGTGCCAGCAGCTTGGTCGCACGGGGTTGGCAGCCCTACGAGCAGTACTTC | CASSLVARGWQPYEQYF
- | TRBJ2-3 | TRBV20-1 | medium-sized | TGCAGTGCTAGACCATATGATAGCGGTCATTTCACAGATACGCAGTATTTT | CSARPYDSGHFTDTQYF